This entry is about one T cell receptor (beta chain). Germline V CDR1 and CDR2: LNHDA, SQIVND (reference sequence). J gave up 9 bases and V 4 bases, and 7 bases lay outside the gene matches. The CDR3 runs 15 residues. This entry belongs to a study of blood T cell repertoires in COVID-19. Study in general: Spain, Italy and the United States supplied samples that represented acute and convalescent COVID-19. Sources were T cells, B-cell-depleted T cells, or PBMCs; the material itself was cDNA or gDNA.

As originally analysed: Researchers report that nucleated cell counts were estimated from reference gene primer amplification. The assay was immunoSEQ multiplex PCR, and TCRdb's table has in-frame clones only and misses some. V and J calls and clone size are given by that table; D and trimming were obtained from the DNA. The sample records about 270,000 clones, 82% being singletons. This clonotype was sampled from a woman aged 18-29 years with acute or convalescent COVID-19. The chain combines TRBV19 with TRBJ2-1, with 12 bases that match TRBD2. Material for sequencing was peripheral blood. The CDR3 protein is CASSKTSGSPSEQFF. The CDR3 bases are TGTGCCAGTAGTAAGACTAGCGGGAGTCCCAGTGAGCAGTTCTTC.